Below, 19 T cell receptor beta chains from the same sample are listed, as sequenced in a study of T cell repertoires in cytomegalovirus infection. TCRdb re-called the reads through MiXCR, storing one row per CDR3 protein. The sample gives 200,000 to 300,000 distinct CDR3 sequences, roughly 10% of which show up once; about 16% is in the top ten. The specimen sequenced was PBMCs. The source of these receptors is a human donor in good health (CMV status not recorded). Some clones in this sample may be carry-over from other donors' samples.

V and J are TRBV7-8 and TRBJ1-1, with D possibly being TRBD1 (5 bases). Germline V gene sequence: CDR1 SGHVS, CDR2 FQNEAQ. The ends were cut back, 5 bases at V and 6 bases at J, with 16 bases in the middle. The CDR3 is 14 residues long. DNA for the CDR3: TGTGCCAGCAGCCTGGGAAGGGGAGGGTCTGAAGCTTTCTTT. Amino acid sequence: CASSLGRGGSEAFF.

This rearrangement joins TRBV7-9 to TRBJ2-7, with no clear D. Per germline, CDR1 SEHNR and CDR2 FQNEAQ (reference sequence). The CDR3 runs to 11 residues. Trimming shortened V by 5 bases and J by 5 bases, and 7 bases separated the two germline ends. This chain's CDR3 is CASSRRDEQYF. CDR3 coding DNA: TGTGCCAGCAGCCGACGGGACGAGCAGTACTTC.

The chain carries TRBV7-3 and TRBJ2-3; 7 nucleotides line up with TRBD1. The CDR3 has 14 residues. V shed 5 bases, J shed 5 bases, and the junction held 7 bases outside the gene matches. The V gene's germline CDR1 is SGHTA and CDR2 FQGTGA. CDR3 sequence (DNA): TGTGCCAGCAGCCCCCTAGGGGGCGGAGATACGCAGTATTTT. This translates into CASSPLGGGDTQYF. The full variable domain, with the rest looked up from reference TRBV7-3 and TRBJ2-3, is GAGVSQTPSNKVTEKGKYVELRCDPISGHTALYWYRQSLGQGPEFLIYFQGTGAADDSGLPNDRFFAVRPEGSVSTLKIQRTERGDSAVYLCASSPLGGGDTQYFGPGTRLTVL.

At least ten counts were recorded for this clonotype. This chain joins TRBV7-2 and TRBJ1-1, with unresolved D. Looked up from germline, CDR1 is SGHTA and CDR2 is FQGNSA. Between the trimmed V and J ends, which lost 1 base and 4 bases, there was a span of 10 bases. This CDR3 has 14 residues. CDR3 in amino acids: CASSLGRTITEAFF. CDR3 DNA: TGTGCCAGCAGCTTAGGCCGGACGATCACTGAAGCTTTCTTT. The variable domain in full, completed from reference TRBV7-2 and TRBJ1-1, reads GAGVSQSPSNKVTEKGKDVELRCDPISGHTALYWYRQSLGQGLEFLIYFQGNSAPDKSGLPSDRFSAERTGGSVSTLTIQRTQQEDSAVYLCASSLGRTITEAFFGQGTRLTVV.

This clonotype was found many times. CDR3 coding DNA: TGTGCCAGCAGCTTAGATACAGTAAATGGAAACTATGGCTACACCTTC. It specifies CASSLDTVNGNYGYTF. The V and J genes are TRBV7-2 and TRBJ1-2; D gene ambiguous. CDR1 is SGHTA, CDR2 FQGNSA, per germline. Trimming left V 1 base short and J 2 bases short, with 14 bases between. This CDR3 spans 16 amino acids.

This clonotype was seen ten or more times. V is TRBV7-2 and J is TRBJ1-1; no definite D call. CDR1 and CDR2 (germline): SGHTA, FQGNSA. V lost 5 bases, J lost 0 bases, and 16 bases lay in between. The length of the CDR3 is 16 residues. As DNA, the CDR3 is TGTGCCAGCAGCCGAGGACTAGACACCTTGAACACTGAAGCTTTCTTT. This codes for CASSRGLDTLNTEAFF. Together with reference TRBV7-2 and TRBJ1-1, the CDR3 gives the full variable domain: GAGVSQSPSNKVTEKGKDVELRCDPISGHTALYWYRQSLGQGLEFLIYFQGNSAPDKSGLPSDRFSAERTGGSVSTLTIQRTQQEDSAVYLCASSRGLDTLNTEAFFGQGTRLTVV.

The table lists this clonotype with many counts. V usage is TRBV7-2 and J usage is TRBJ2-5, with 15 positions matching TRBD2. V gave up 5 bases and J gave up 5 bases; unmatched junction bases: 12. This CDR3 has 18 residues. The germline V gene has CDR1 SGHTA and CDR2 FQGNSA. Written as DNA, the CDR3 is TGTGCCAGCAGCCGACAGGCGGGGACTAGCGGGAGGCTGGAGACCCAGTACTTC. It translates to CASSRQAGTSGRLETQYF.

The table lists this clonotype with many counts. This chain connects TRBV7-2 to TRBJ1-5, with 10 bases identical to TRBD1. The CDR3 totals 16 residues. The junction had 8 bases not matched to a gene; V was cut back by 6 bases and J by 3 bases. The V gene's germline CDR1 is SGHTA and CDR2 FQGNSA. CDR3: CASSYIDRGLNQPQHF. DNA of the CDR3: TGTGCCAGCAGTTATATCGACAGGGGGCTCAATCAGCCCCAGCATTTT.

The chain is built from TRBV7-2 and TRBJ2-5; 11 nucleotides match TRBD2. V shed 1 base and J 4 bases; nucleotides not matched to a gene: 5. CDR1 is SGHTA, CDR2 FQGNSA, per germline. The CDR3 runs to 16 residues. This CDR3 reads CASSLDLAGGVETQYF. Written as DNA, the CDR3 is TGTGCCAGCAGCTTAGATTTAGCGGGGGGGGTAGAGACCCAGTACTTC.

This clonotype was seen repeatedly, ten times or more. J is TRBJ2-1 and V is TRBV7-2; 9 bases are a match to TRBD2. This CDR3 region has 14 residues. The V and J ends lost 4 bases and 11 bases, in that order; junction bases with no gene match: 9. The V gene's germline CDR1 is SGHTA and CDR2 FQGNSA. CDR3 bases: TGTGCCAGCAGCTCGGGACTAGCTTCTAGAAAGCAGTTCTTC. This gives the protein CASSSGLASRKQFF.

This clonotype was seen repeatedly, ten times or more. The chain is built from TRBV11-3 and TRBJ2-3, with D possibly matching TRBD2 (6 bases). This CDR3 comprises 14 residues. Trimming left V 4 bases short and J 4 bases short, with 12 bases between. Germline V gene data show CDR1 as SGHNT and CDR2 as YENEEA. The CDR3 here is CASSSSGLADTQYF. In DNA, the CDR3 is TGTGCCAGCAGCTCTTCGGGACTGGCAGATACGCAGTATTTT. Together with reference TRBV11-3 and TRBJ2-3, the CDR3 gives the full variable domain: EAGVVQSPRYKIIEKKQPVAFWCNPISGHNTLYWYLQNLGQGPELLIRYENEEAVDDSQLPKDRFSAERLKGVDSTLKIQPAELGDSAVYLCASSSSGLADTQYFGPGTRLTVL.

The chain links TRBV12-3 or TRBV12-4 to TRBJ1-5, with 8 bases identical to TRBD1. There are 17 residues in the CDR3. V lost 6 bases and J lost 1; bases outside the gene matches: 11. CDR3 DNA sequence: TGTGCCAGCAGCCAAACGACAGGGGTGAGAAGCAATCAGCCCCAGCATTTT. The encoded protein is CASSQTTGVRSNQPQHF.

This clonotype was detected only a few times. The CDR3 loop is CASSLRTVAAYNEQFF. The CDR3, as DNA: TGTGCCAGCAGCTTAAGGACTGTCGCCGCCTACAATGAGCAGTTCTTC. The V gene is TRBV7-2, the J gene TRBJ2-1; possibly TRBD2 for D (5 bases). Germline CDR1 reads SGHTA; CDR2 reads FQGNSA. Trimming removed 2 bases at V and 2 bases at J, with 13 bases between. The CDR3 is 16 residues long.

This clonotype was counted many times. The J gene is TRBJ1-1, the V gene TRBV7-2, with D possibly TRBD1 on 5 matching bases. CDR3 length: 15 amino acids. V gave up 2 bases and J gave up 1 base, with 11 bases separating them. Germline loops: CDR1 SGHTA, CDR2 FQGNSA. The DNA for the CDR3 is TGTGCCAGCAGCTTACGAGGGGCCGCGAACACTGAAGCTTTCTTT. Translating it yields CASSLRGAANTEAFF.

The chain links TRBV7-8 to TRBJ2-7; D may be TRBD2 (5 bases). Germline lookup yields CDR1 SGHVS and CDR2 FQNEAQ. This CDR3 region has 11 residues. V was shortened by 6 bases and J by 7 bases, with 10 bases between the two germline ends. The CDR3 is CASRSREEQYF. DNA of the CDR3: TGTGCCAGCAGATCAAGGGAGGAGCAGTACTTC.

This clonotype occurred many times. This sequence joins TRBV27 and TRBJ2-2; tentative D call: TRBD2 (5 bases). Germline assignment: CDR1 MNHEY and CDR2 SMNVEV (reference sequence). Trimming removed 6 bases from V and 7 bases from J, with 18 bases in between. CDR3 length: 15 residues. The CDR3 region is CASRKGSTRGGELFF. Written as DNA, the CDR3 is TGTGCCAGCAGGAAAGGCTCTACCCGGGGCGGGGAGCTGTTTTTT.

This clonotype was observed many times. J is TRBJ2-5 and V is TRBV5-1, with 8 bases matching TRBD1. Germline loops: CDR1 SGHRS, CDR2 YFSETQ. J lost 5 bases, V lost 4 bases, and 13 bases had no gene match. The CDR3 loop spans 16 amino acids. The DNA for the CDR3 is TGCGCCAGCAGCCTTCTCGGGCAGGGGGCGATGGAGACCCAGTACTTC. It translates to CASSLLGQGAMETQYF.

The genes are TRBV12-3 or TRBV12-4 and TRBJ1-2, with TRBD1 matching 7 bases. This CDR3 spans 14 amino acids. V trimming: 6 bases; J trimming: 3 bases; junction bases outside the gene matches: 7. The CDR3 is CASRRQTGYYGYTF. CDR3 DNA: TGTGCCAGCAGGCGACAGACAGGGTACTATGGCTACACCTTC.

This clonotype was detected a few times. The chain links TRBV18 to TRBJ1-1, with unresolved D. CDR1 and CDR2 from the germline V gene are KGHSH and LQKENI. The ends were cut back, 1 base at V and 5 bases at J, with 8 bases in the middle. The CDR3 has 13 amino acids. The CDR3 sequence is CASSPQGFTEAFF. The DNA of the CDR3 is TGTGCCAGCTCACCACAGGGATTTACTGAAGCTTTCTTT.